This T cell receptor beta chain was sequenced for a study of cytomegalovirus exposure and HLA in healthy donors. PCR primers comprised 60 Vbeta and 13 Jbeta primers. Generated by immunoSEQ multiplex PCR, the TCRdb table keeps only in-frame clones and is missing some. The sample contains approximately 190,000 clones, 65% to 90% of which appear only once. Remarks on this clone: Its antigen is as yet unknown.

The CDR3 runs 14 residues. J lost 0 bases, V lost 6 bases, and 2 bases had no gene match. Germline V gene sequence: CDR1 LNHDA, CDR2 SQIVND (reference sequence). General observations from the study: The presence/absence work took it that sequencing depth was about the same across donors. Another analysis was done later, and it associated around 16,000 TCR beta sequences with HLA alleles at 0.05 false discovery rate.

The chain uses TRBV19 and TRBJ2-3, with TRBD2 matching over 8 bases. Sequenced material: PBMCs. The TCR originated in a man aged 40-50 years in good health and CMV-seropositive. In DNA, the CDR3 is TGTGCCAGTAGGGAGCGGGGGAGCACAGATACGCAGTATTTT. Its protein product is CASRERGSTDTQYF.